These 25 T cell receptor beta chains originate from one sample sequenced in a study of blood T cell repertoires in COVID-19. The protocol was immunoSEQ multiplex PCR, while the TCRdb copy is restricted to in-frame clones and leaves out a portion. This table holds 200,000 to 250,000 clones, roughly 90% found once. Sequencing used peripheral blood. These receptors all stem from a man aged 55 to 70 who had recovered from COVID-19.

The rearrangement links TRBV3-1 (or the pseudogene TRBV3-2) to TRBJ1-1; D remains ambiguous. Germline CDR1 reads LGHDT; CDR2 reads YNNKEL (reference sequence). V gave up 4 bases and J gave up 1 base, with 4 bases separating them. CDR3 length: 12 residues. CDR3 sequence reads: CASSRGNTEAFF. In DNA form, the CDR3 reads TGTGCCAGCAGCCGAGGGAACACTGAAGCTTTCTTT.

This chain connects TRBV5-1 to TRBJ1-5; tentative D call: TRBD1 (5 bases). With 2 bases removed from V and 6 bases from J, the gap between germline ends came to 15 bases. The CDR3 has 15 amino acids. Germline V gives CDR1 SGHRS, CDR2 YFSETQ. The CDR3 loop reads CASSFGTQRGQPQHF. CDR3 nucleotides: TGCGCCAGCAGCTTCGGGACTCAGAGGGGTCAGCCCCAGCATTTT.

In this sample, this clone turned up a few times. The genes are TRBV19 and TRBJ1-5, with TRBD1 identical over 9 bases. Germline V gene lookup returns CDR1 LNHDA and CDR2 SQIVND (reference sequence). Trimming removed 5 bases from V and 6 bases from J; junction bases left unmatched: 5. The CDR3 spans 14 residues. The CDR3 protein is CASSATGGGQPQHF. As DNA, the CDR3 is TGTGCCAGTAGTGCCACAGGGGGCGGTCAGCCCCAGCATTTT.

The chain uses TRBV3-1 (or the pseudogene TRBV3-2) and TRBJ1-2; a weak D match, TRBD1 (5 bases). Germline V gene data show CDR1 as LGHDT and CDR2 as YNNKEL (reference sequence). Trimming stripped 6 bases from V and 6 bases from J, with 14 bases between. The CDR3 has 13 amino acids. The CDR3 region has the DNA TGTGCCAGCAGTCTTCTGCAGGGTGATGGCTACACCTTC. This gives the protein CASSLLQGDGYTF.

A single count supports this clone. This chain joins TRBV4-1 and TRBJ2-1, with TRBD1 identical over 9 bases. CDR3 length equals 15 residues. After removal of 4 bases from V and 9 bases from J, the junction contained 10 bases not matched to a gene. The germline gives CDR1 MGHRA, CDR2 YSYEKL. In DNA form, the CDR3 reads TGCGCCAGCAGCCTACGACAGGGGGGTCCCGGTGAGCAGTTCTTC. Translated: CASSLRQGGPGEQFF.

The genes are TRBV21-1 and TRBJ2-7; TRBD1, the table's D call, lacks a check against the DNA. TRBV21-1 is an annotated pseudogene. This CDR3 has 12 residues. CDR3 region: CASGRGLCEQYF. CDR3 DNA: TGTGCCAGCGGCAGGGGCTTATGCGAGCAGTACTTC.

The genes are TRBV7-2 and TRBJ1-2; 7 bases match TRBD1. V was pared by 5 bases and J by 3 bases, with 9 bases of the junction left unmatched. The CDR3 consists of 15 residues. Germline CDR1 reads SGHTA; CDR2 reads FQGNSA. The CDR3 sequence: CASSAQGEAHYGYTF. Here the CDR3 DNA reads TGTGCCAGCAGCGCTCAGGGGGAGGCCCACTATGGCTACACCTTC.

CDR3 protein: CASSIQGINTGELFF. The CDR3 region has the DNA TGTGCCAGTAGTATTCAGGGAATCAACACCGGGGAGCTGTTTTTT. This sequence joins TRBV19 and TRBJ2-2; a weak D match, TRBD1 (5 bases). Between the trimmed V and J ends, which lost 3 bases and 2 bases, there was a span of 10 bases. This CDR3 region has 15 residues. Germline V gene sequence: CDR1 LNHDA, CDR2 SQIVND (reference sequence).

The chain couples TRBV11-2 to TRBJ1-2; D gene ambiguous. The germline V gene has CDR1 SGHAT and CDR2 FQNNGV. This CDR3 contains 15 residues. The V end was cut by 2 bases, the J end by 3 bases, with 13 bases between. CDR3 DNA sequence: TGTGCCAGCAGCTTACCCTCGGCGGTTTACTATGGCTACACCTTC. Translated: CASSLPSAVYYGYTF.

The chain is built from TRBV5-1 and TRBJ2-1, with 9 bases lining up with TRBD1. Per the germline V gene, CDR1 is SGHRS and CDR2 is YFSETQ. The V segment lost 2 bases and the J segment 8 bases; nucleotides outside the gene matches: 5. The CDR3 sequence is 14 residues long. CDR3 region: CASSLTGGMDEQFF. CDR3 DNA sequence: TGCGCCAGCAGCTTAACAGGGGGCATGGATGAGCAGTTCTTC.

The chain has TRBV14 and TRBJ2-1, with 7 bases matching TRBD1. Germline CDR1 SGHDN, CDR2 FVKESK. With 3 bases clipped from V and 6 bases from J, the junction kept 2 bases outside the gene matches. This CDR3 contains 13 residues. The CDR3 is CASSQDRLNEQFF. CDR3 in DNA: TGTGCCAGCAGCCAGGACAGGCTCAATGAGCAGTTCTTC. Supplemented by reference TRBV14 and TRBJ2-1, the full variable domain reads EAGVTQFPSHSVIEKGQTVTLRCDPISGHDNLYWYRRVMGKEIKFLLHFVKESKQDESGMPNNRFLAERTGGTYSTLKVQPAELEDSGVYFCASSQDRLNEQFFGPGTRLTVL.

This chain connects TRBV25-1 to TRBJ2-7, with no clear D. CDR3 length: 12 residues. From germline, CDR1 is MGHDK and CDR2 SYGVNS. V lost 3 bases and J lost 3, with 6 bases in between. This CDR3 reads CASSETNYEQYF. The CDR3 DNA reads TGTGCCAGCAGTGAGACAAACTACGAGCAGTACTTC.

V usage is TRBV4-1 and J usage is TRBJ2-1, with 10 bases lining up with TRBD2. CDR3 length equals 16 residues. Germline trimming cut 0 bases from V and 8 bases from J; bases unmatched to any gene: 7. In germline, CDR1 is MGHRA, CDR2 YSYEKL. The CDR3 nucleotides read TGCGCCAGCAGCCAAGAAGGTAGGCTAGCGGGAGATGAGCAGTTCTTC. Its protein product is CASSQEGRLAGDEQFF.

V is TRBV10-1 and J is TRBJ2-3, with 9 nucleotides matching TRBD2. Trimming cost V 4 bases and J 1 base; bases outside gene matches: 9. The CDR3 sequence is 17 residues long. Germline V gene sequence: CDR1 WNHNN, CDR2 SYGVQD (reference sequence). The CDR3 bases are TGCGCCAGCAGTGGTCCCAGCGGGAGGCCCGGCACAGATACGCAGTATTTT. It codes for CASSGPSGRPGTDTQYF.

V gene TRBV27 combines with J gene TRBJ2-2; 7 positions agree with TRBD2. Per germline, CDR1 MNHEY and CDR2 SMNVEV (reference sequence). The CDR3 loop spans 13 amino acids. Germline trimming cut 6 bases from V and 6 bases from J; bases unmatched to any gene: 4. This CDR3 reads CASRLTSPGELFF. DNA for the CDR3: TGTGCCAGCAGACTGACTAGCCCCGGGGAGCTGTTTTTT.

The chain uses TRBV7-3 and TRBJ2-7; 8 positions agree with TRBD2. The length of the CDR3 is 14 residues. V trimming: 1 base; J trimming: 3 bases; junction bases outside the gene matches: 2. Germline V gene sequence: CDR1 SGHTA, CDR2 FQGTGA. The CDR3 sequence: CASSLMAGGYEQYF. In nucleotides, the CDR3 is TGTGCCAGCAGCTTAATGGCGGGGGGCTACGAGCAGTACTTC.

The chain recombines TRBV3-1 (or the pseudogene TRBV3-2) with TRBJ1-5, with no clear D. Germline CDR1 and CDR2: LGHDT and YNNKEL (reference sequence). V lost 1 base, J lost 2 bases, and 6 bases lay in between. CDR3 length: 14 residues. CDR3: CASSQGHGNQPQHF. The CDR3 bases are TGTGCCAGCAGCCAAGGACATGGCAATCAGCCCCAGCATTTT.

V and J are TRBV6-5 and TRBJ2-7, with a possible D match to TRBD2 (5 bases). The germline V gene encodes CDR1 MNHEY and CDR2 SVGAGI. The germline V and J ends were trimmed by 4 bases and 3 bases, with 13 bases remaining between them. The CDR3 consists of 14 residues. The CDR3 loop reads CASSSTGKGYEQYF. CDR3 nucleotide sequence: TGTGCCAGCAGTTCCACGGGAAAGGGCTACGAGCAGTACTTC.

The chain links TRBV5-4 to TRBJ1-1; TRBD1 is a possible D gene (5 bases). Trimming took off 3 bases at V and 1 base at J, with 13 bases between the two ends. This CDR3 region has 15 residues. Germline CDR1 SGHNT, CDR2 YYREEE (reference sequence). In DNA, the CDR3 is TGTGCCAGCAGCTCTTTCCTACAGGAGAACACTGAAGCTTTCTTT. As protein: CASSSFLQENTEAFF.

The sample holds one count of this clone. The genes are TRBV4-1 and TRBJ1-2; 7 bases align to TRBD1. CDR1 is MGHRA, CDR2 YSYEKL, per germline. V lost 3 bases and J lost 1; bases outside the gene matches: 5. CDR3 length equals 15 residues. The chain's CDR3 is CASSQGTADNYGYTF. The DNA for the CDR3 is TGCGCCAGCAGCCAGGGGACAGCAGATAACTATGGCTACACCTTC.

The CDR3 spells CASSLTGTGSNQPQHF. The DNA of the CDR3 is TGTGCCAGCAGCTTAACAGGGACGGGAAGCAATCAGCCCCAGCATTTT. The chain uses TRBV7-2 and TRBJ1-5; a possible D gene is TRBD1 (6 bases). V was cut by 2 bases and J by 1 base, with 12 bases left in between. The V gene's germline CDR1 is SGHTA and CDR2 FQGNSA. The CDR3 contains 16 residues.

Of note for this clone: This sample includes further DNA sequences coding for the same CDR3. This chain links TRBV5-1 with TRBJ1-1; D not resolved. The CDR3 has 12 amino acids. V was cut by 1 base and J by 4 bases, with 5 bases left in between. Looked up from germline, CDR1 is SGHRS and CDR2 is YFSETQ. CDR3 region: CASSLPGTEAFF. The CDR3 bases are TGCGCCAGCAGCTTGCCCGGCACTGAAGCTTTCTTT.

Many counts were recorded for this clone. The chain uses TRBV18 and TRBJ1-1, with 7 bases fitting TRBD1. Germline loops: CDR1 KGHSH, CDR2 LQKENI. V lost 4 bases to trimming and J lost 8 bases; unmatched junction nucleotides: 4. The CDR3 consists of 12 residues. CDR3 sequence: CASSRDSSEAFF. CDR3 nucleotides: TGTGCCAGCTCACGGGACAGCTCCGAAGCTTTCTTT.

The chain joins TRBV19 to TRBJ2-7, with 8 positions matching TRBD2. The CDR3 is 16 residues long. V lost 7 bases, J lost 6 bases, and 17 bases stayed unmatched. The germline V gene has CDR1 LNHDA and CDR2 SQIVND (reference sequence). The CDR3 DNA reads TGTGCCAGTACCTCGGGGGCCGGGAGGGGAGATGTCGAGCAGTACTTC. Amino acids: CASTSGAGRGDVEQYF.

The rearrangement uses TRBV4-3 and TRBJ2-6, with TRBD2 identical over 14 bases. V was pared by 4 bases and J by 4 bases, with 15 bases of the junction left unmatched. This CDR3 is built from 21 residues. Germline CDR1 LGHNA, CDR2 YSLEER. The CDR3 sequence is CASSREGTSGSGVWGANVLTF. Here the CDR3 DNA reads TGCGCCAGCAGCCGGGAGGGGACTAGCGGGAGTGGGGTTTGGGGGGCCAACGTCCTGACTTTC.